This T cell receptor beta chain is drawn from a study of blood T cells in healthy people across ages. It was with a sample-barcoded 5' primer and a J-beta primer mix that a second PCR of about 7 to 12 cycles was run. Each sample provided no less than 3 million CDR3-containing paired-end reads. TCRdb called the 5' RACE reads again in MiXCR, with one record for every CDR3 protein. The repertoire holds more than 650,000 distinct CDR3 sequences, with over 20% as singletons. The CDR3 is 13 residues long. CDR1 LNHNV and CDR2 YYDKDF come from the germline V gene (reference sequence). V was clipped by 1 base and J by 8 bases, with 8 bases between them. Study-level points and caveats: As age increased, TCR beta diversity per million T cells fell in a roughly linear fashion.

To note about this clonotype: What it binds is not known.

All donors came from Russia, were Caucasian and healthy, and spanned ages roughly 6 to 95. Total RNA extracted from each sample amounted to at least 5 micrograms. This chain connects TRBV15 to TRBJ1-4; D gene unclear. The sequence was obtained from a man aged 65-85 years in good health. The material sequenced was blood. The CDR3 DNA sequence: TGTGCCACCAGCAGAGGAGTTAAGGAAAAACTGTTTTTT. It is translated as CATSRGVKEKLFF.